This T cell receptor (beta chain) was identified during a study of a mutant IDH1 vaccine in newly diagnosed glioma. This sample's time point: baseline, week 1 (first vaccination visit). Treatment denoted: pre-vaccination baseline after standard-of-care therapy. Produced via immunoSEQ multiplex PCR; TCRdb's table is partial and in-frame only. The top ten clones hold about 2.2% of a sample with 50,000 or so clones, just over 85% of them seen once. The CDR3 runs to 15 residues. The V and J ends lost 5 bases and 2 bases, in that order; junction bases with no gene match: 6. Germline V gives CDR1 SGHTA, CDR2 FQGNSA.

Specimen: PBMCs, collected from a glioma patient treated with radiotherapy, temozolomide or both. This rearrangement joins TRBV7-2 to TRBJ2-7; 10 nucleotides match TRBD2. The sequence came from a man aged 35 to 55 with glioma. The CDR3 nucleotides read TGTGCCAGCAGCCAAGCGGGAGGGCTCCCCTACGAGCAGTACTTC. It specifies CASSQAGGLPYEQYF.